This is a list of T cell receptor beta chains from one sample in a study of T cells in Graves' hyperthyroidism and ophthalmopathy. Via MiXCR, TCRdb re-called the multiplex PCR reads, giving one row per CDR3 protein. There are 700,000 to 850,000 distinct CDR3 sequences in the sample; 30% to 40% occur only once, and 30% to 40% lies in the top ten. The sequenced sample was blood. These receptors all come from a middle-aged woman with Graves' hyperthyroidism. The CDR3 runs from the conserved cysteine through the conserved F or W. A D gene is named only where the DNA matches it firmly. Clone size is stated in some rows and not others, as once, few, many or a class when expanded.

J,size,D,V,CDR3,DNA
TRBJ2-2,few,.,TRBV20-1,CSASGGSSTGELFF,TGCAGTGCTAGCGGCGGGTCCTCCACCGGGGAGCTGTTTTTT
TRBJ2-7,few,.,TRBV12-3/TRBV12-4,CASSLPLSYEQYF,TGTGCCAGCAGTTTACCCCTTTCCTACGAGCAGTACTTC
TRBJ2-7,many,TRBD1,TRBV16,CASRNRGYEQYF,TGTGCCAGCAGAAACAGGGGTTACGAGCAGTACTTC
TRBJ1-6,many,.,TRBV12-3/TRBV12-4,CASSLATAFNSPLHF,TGTGCCAGCAGTTTAGCAACAGCCTTTAATTCACCCCTCCACTTT
TRBJ1-2,many,.,TRBV29-1,CSVEQGDNYGYTF,TGCAGCGTTGAACAGGGAGATAACTATGGCTACACCTTC
TRBJ1-5,.,TRBD1,TRBV4-3,CASSQAVGGNRPQHF,TGCGCCAGCAGCCAAGCGGTAGGGGGCAATCGGCCCCAGCATTTT
TRBJ1-2,many,.,TRBV10-3,CAISDGQGMSGYTF,TGTGCCATCAGTGATGGTCAGGGGATGAGTGGCTACACCTTC
TRBJ1-5,.,TRBD1,TRBV12-3/TRBV12-4,CAGIPGTDYSNQPQHF,TGTGCCGGCATTCCCGGGACAGACTATAGCAATCAGCCCCAGCATTTT
TRBJ2-7,many,.,TRBV7-7,CARRGGSASTLYEQYF,TGTGCTAGGCGCGGCGGCTCGGCTAGTACTCTCTACGAGCAGTACTTC
TRBJ1-4,.,.,TRBV10-2,CASMKGDLRKLFF,TGCGCCAGCATGAAGGGGGATTTGAGGAAACTGTTTTTT
TRBJ1-6,.,.,TRBV14,CASSPTRDGDSPLHF,TGTGCCAGCTCACCTACCCGGGACGGGGATTCACCCCTCCACTTT
TRBJ2-7,many,TRBD1,TRBV10-3,CASTPGQGISYEQYF,TGTGCCAGCACTCCCGGACAGGGGATAAGTTACGAGCAGTACTTC
TRBJ2-2,.,.,TRBV9,CASSLTGISNTGELFF,TGTGCCAGCAGCCTGACTGGGATTTCGAACACCGGGGAGCTGTTTTTT
TRBJ1-4,many,TRBD1,TRBV7-8,CASSSTDRVSEKLFF,TGTGCCAGCAGCTCGACTGACAGGGTGTCTGAAAAACTGTTTTTT
TRBJ1-5,.,.,TRBV10-3,CAITDRKGQPQHF,TGTGCCATCACTGACAGGAAAGGGCAGCCCCAGCATTTT
TRBJ2-5,few,TRBD2,TRBV7-2,CASSLGAGRGGEETQYF,TGTGCCAGCAGCTTAGGCGCCGGTAGGGGAGGGGAAGAGACCCAGTACTTC
TRBJ1-4,.,TRBD1,TRBV12-3/TRBV12-4,CASSLSGTDEKLFF,TGTGCCAGCAGTTTATCTGGGACAGATGAAAAACTGTTTTTT
TRBJ1-5,many,.,TRBV10-3,CAISESGEPQHF,TGTGCCATCAGTGAGTCTGGGGAGCCCCAGCATTTT
TRBJ2-5,many,TRBD2,TRBV12-3/TRBV12-4,CASSSELLAGEETQYF,TGTGCCAGCAGTTCTGAATTACTAGCGGGAGAAGAGACCCAGTACTTC
TRBJ1-2,few,.,TRBV19,CASSIRPQGHYGYTF,TGTGCCAGTAGTATAAGGCCCCAGGGGCACTATGGCTACACCTTC
TRBJ1-1,.,.,TRBV4-1,CASSQGFMRRMNTEAFF,TGCGCCAGCAGCCAAGGATTTATGAGACGGATGAACACTGAAGCTTTCTTT
TRBJ1-1,few,.,TRBV27,CASKGGGVTEAFF,TGTGCCAGCAAAGGGGGGGGAGTAACTGAAGCTTTCTTT